This T cell receptor (beta chain) was obtained from a study of post-analysis software for immune sequencing data. Study conclusions and caveats: Patients used four to six TRBV segments, including TRBV5-6, TRBV5-1 and TRBV20-1, more often than controls.

Points on this clonotype: What it binds is not known.

The germline gives CDR1 MNHEY, CDR2 SVGAGI. With 7 bases removed from V and 2 bases from J, the gap between germline ends came to 16 bases. This CDR3 spans 15 amino acids. The authors incorporated unique molecular identifiers into the TCR beta cDNA libraries. TCRdb re-derived calls from the PCR reads in MiXCR, one entry per CDR3 protein. The table shows roughly 580,000 distinct CDR3 sequences, with roughly 47% occurring only once. The chain recombines TRBV6-5 with TRBJ2-3, with a possible D match to TRBD2 (5 bases). The clonotype originates from a girl aged 10-17 years with multiple sclerosis. Sequencing was performed on blood. As DNA, the CDR3 is TGTGCCAGCACCTTATCCCACGGGAACACAGATACGCAGTATTTT. As protein: CASTLSHGNTDTQYF.